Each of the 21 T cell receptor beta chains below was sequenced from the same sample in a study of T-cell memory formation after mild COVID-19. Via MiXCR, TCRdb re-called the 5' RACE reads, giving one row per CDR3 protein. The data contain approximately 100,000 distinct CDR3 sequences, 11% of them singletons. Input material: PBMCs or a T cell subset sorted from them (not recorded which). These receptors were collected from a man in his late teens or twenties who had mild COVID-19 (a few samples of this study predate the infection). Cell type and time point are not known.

CDR3 nucleotides: TGTGCCAGCGGACAGGGGACGGGTGGGGAGCTGTTTTTT. This encodes CASGQGTGGELFF. The V call is TRBV27, the J call TRBJ2-2; TRBD1 agrees at 9 bases. The CDR3 spans 13 residues. In germline, CDR1 is MNHEY, CDR2 SMNVEV (reference sequence). V lost 8 bases and J lost 8; bases outside the gene matches: 6.

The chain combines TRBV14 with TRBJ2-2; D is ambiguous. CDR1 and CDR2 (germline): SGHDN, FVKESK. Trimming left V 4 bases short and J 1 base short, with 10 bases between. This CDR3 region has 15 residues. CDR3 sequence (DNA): TGTGCCAGCAGCCCCGAGACGGTGAACACCGGGGAGCTGTTTTTT. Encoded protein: CASSPETVNTGELFF.

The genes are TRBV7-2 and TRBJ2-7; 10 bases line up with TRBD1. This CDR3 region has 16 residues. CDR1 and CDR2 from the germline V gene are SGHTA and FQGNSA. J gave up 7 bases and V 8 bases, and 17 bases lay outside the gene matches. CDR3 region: CASLETPGQGLEEQYF. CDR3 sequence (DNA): TGTGCCAGCCTCGAAACGCCGGGACAGGGGCTGGAAGAGCAGTACTTC.

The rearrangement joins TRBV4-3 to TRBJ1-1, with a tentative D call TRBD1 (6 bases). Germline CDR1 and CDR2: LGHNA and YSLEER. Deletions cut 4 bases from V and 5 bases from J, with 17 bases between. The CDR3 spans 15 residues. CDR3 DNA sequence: TGCGCCAGCAGCCCAAGAGGGGGGGGCACGACTGAAGCTTTCTTT. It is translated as CASSPRGGGTTEAFF.

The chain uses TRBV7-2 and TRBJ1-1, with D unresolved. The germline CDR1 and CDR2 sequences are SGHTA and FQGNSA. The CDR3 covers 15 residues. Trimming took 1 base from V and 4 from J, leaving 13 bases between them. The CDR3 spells CASSLEVTLGTEAFF. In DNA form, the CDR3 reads TGTGCCAGCAGCTTAGAAGTCACCCTGGGCACTGAAGCTTTCTTT.

The CDR3 nucleotides read TGCAGTGCTCGAATCGGCCGGGAAGACACCGGGGAGCTGTTTTTT. It translates to CSARIGREDTGELFF. This rearrangement joins TRBV20-1 to TRBJ2-2; maybe TRBD2 (5 bases). The CDR3 runs to 15 residues. V was shortened by 5 bases and J by 3 bases, with 16 bases between the two germline ends. Germline V CDR1 and CDR2: DFQATT, SNEGSKA (reference sequence).

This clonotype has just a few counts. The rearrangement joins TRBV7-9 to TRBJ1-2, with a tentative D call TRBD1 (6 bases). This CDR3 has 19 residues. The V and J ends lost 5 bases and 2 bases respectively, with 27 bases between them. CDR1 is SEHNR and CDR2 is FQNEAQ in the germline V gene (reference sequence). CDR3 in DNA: TGTGCCAGCAGCCACTCTCTCCCAAACAGGGAAGGGGCAAACTATGGCTACACCTTC. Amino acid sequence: CASSHSLPNREGANYGYTF.

CDR3 sequence: CASSLDRVMSNEQFF. CDR3 DNA sequence: TGTGCCAGCAGCCTAGACAGGGTAATGTCCAATGAGCAGTTCTTC. The V gene is TRBV5-6, the J gene TRBJ2-1, with 7 positions matching TRBD1. The V and J ends lost 4 bases and 6 bases, in that order; junction bases with no gene match: 10. The germline V gene has CDR1 SGHDT and CDR2 YYEEEE. The CDR3 consists of 15 residues.

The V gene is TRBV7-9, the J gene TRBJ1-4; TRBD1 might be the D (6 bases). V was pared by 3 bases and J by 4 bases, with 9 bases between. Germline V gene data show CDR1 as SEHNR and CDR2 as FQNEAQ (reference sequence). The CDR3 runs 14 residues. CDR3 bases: TGTGCCAGCAGCTTCCAGGGGAATAATGAAAAACTGTTTTTT. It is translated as CASSFQGNNEKLFF. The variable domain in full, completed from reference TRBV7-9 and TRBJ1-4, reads DTGVSQNPRHKITKRGQNVTFRCDPISEHNRLYWYRQTLGQGPEFLTYFQNEAQLEKSRLLSDRFSAERPKGSFSTLEIQRTEQGDSAMYLCASSFQGNNEKLFFGSGTQLSVL.

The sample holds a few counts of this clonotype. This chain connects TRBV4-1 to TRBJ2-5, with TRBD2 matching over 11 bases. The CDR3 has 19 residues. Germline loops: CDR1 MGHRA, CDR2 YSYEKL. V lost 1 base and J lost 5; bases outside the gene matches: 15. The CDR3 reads CASSQGGSTSGGTAETQYF. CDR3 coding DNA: TGCGCCAGCAGCCAAGGGGGCTCCACTAGCGGGGGTACGGCGGAGACCCAGTACTTC.

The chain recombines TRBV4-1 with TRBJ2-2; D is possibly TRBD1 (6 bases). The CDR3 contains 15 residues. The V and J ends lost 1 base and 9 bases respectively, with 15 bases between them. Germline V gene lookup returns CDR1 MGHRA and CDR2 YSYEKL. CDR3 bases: TGCGCCAGCAGCCAAGGGACGGGACATCTCTGGGAGCTGTTTTTT. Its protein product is CASSQGTGHLWELFF.

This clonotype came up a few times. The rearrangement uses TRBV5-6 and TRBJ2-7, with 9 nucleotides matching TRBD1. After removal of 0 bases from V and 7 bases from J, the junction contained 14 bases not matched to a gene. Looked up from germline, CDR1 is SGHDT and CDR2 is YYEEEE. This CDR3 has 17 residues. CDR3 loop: CASSLGRVGTGTIEQYF. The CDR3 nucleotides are TGTGCCAGCAGCTTGGGAAGAGTGGGGACAGGGACCATAGAGCAGTACTTC.

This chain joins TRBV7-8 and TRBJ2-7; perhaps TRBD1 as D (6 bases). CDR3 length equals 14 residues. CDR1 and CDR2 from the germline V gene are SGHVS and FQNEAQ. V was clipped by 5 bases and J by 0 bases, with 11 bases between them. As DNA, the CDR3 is TGTGCCAGCAGCGTCCGGGACAACTCCTACGAGCAGTACTTC. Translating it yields CASSVRDNSYEQYF.

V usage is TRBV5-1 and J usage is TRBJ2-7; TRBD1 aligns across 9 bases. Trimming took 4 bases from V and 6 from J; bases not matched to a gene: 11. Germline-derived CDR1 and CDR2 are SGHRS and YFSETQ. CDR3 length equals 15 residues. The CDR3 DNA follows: TGCGCCAGCAGCCAGCCGGGACAGGGCAGAAGCGAGCAGTACTTC. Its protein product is CASSQPGQGRSEQYF.

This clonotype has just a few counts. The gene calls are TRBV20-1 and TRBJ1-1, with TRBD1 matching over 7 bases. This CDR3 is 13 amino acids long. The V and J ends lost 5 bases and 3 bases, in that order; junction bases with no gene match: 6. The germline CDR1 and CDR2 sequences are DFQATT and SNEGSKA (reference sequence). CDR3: CSAGGTEDTEAFF. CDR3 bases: TGCAGTGCTGGGGGGACAGAAGACACTGAAGCTTTCTTT.

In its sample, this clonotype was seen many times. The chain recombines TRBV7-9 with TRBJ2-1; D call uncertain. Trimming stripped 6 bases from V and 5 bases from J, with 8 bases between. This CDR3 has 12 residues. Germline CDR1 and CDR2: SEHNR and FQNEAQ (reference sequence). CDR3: CASRRANNEQFF. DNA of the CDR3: TGTGCCAGCAGGAGAGCCAACAATGAGCAGTTCTTC.

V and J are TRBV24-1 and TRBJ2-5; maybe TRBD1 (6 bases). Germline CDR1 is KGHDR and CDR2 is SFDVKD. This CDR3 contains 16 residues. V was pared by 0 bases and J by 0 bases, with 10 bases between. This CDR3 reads CATSDLPDSHQETQYF. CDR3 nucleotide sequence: TGTGCCACCAGTGATTTGCCGGACAGTCACCAAGAGACCCAGTACTTC.

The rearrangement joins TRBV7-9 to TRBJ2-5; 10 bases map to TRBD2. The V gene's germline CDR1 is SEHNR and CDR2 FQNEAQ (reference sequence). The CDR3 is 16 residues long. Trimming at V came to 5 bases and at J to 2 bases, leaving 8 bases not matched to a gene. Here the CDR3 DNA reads TGTGCCAGCAGCGTATGGAGGACTAGCGGACAAGAGACCCAGTACTTC. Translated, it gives CASSVWRTSGQETQYF.

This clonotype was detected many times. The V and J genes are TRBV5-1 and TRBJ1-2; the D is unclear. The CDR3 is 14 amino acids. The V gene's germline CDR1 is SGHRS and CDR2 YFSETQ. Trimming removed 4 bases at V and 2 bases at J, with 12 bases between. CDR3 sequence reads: CASSAVSVNYGYTF. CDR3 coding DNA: TGCGCCAGCAGCGCCGTGTCGGTCAACTATGGCTACACCTTC.

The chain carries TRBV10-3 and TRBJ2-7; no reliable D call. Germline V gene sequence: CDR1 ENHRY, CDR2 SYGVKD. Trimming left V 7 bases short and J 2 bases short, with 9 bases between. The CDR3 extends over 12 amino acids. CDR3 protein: CAIKDQTYEQYF. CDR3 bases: TGTGCCATCAAAGATCAGACCTACGAGCAGTACTTC.

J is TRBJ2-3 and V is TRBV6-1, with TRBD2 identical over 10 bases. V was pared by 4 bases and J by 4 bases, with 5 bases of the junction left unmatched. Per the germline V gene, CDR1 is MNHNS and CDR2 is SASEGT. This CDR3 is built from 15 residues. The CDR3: CASSALAGVADTQYF. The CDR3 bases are TGTGCCAGCAGTGCTCTAGCGGGGGTAGCAGATACGCAGTATTTT.